Each of the 5 T cell receptor beta chains below was sequenced from the same sample in a study of identical twins. TCRdb re-analysed the 5' RACE reads in MiXCR, keeping a single row per CDR3 protein. Of some 600,000 distinct CDR3 sequences listed, roughly 7.1% are singletons. These same data were also listed under a study on yellow fever vaccine responses in identical twins.

The source material was PBMCs. Receptors originate from a young woman in good health.

This clonotype was seen more than once but under ten times. The chain uses TRBV7-9 and TRBJ2-7; 7 nucleotides align to TRBD1. With V trimmed by 5 bases and J by 1 base, 5 bases remained unmatched. Germline CDR1 SEHNR, CDR2 FQNEAQ (reference sequence). This CDR3 comprises 14 residues. The CDR3 sequence: CASSPMTGSYEQYF. Here the CDR3 DNA reads TGTGCCAGCAGCCCCATGACAGGGTCCTACGAGCAGTACTTC.

Ten or more counts support this clonotype. The chain recombines TRBV29-1 with TRBJ1-2, with 7 bases identical to TRBD1. Germline trimming cut 4 bases from V and 8 bases from J; bases unmatched to any gene: 13. Germline assignment: CDR1 SQVTM and CDR2 ANQGSEA. This CDR3 has 14 residues. The CDR3 is CSVVTGLGYAGYTF. The CDR3 nucleotides are TGCAGCGTTGTGACAGGGTTGGGCTACGCGGGCTACACCTTC. Combining the CDR3 with reference TRBV29-1 and TRBJ1-2 gives the whole variable domain SAVISQKPSRDICQRGTSLTIQCQVDSQVTMMFWYRQQPGQSLTLIATANQGSEATYESGFVIDKFPISRPNLTFSTLTVSNMSPEDSSIYLCSVVTGLGYAGYTFGSGTRLTVV.

As for this clonotype: One end of the junction varies from germline; a read error may be responsible. The chain recombines TRBV5-5 with TRBJ2-3; D call uncertain. This CDR3 spans 13 amino acids. Germline V gene lookup returns CDR1 SGHKS and CDR2 YYEKEE (reference sequence). CDR3 coding DNA: TGTGCCAGGAGCTCGGAGCTCACAGATACGCAGTATTTT. Protein product: CARSSELTDTQYF. Full variable domain (remainder filled in from reference TRBV5-5 and TRBJ2-3): DAGVTQSPTHLIKTRGQQVTLRCSPISGHKSVSWYQQVLGQGPQFIFQYYEKEERGRGNFPDRFSARQFPNYSSELNVNALLLGDSALYLCARSSELTDTQYFGPGTRLTVL.

Many counts were recorded for this clonotype. The gene calls are TRBV3-1 and TRBJ1-1; no clear D. V was cut by 7 bases and J by 11 bases, with 17 bases left in between. This CDR3 contains 12 residues. The germline V gene encodes CDR1 LGHDT and CDR2 YNNKEL (reference sequence). As DNA, the CDR3 is TGTGCCAGCACCGCCGCGAATGAGCGTGCTTTCTTT. Its translation is CASTAANERAFF.

This chain connects TRBV2 to TRBJ2-2; 10 positions agree with TRBD1. The germline V gene has CDR1 SNHLY and CDR2 FYNNEI. V was clipped by 8 bases and J by 4 bases; unmatched bases: 7. The CDR3 is made up of 15 amino acids. CDR3 sequence reads: CASYDRGPPTGELFF. The CDR3 nucleotides are TGTGCCAGCTACGACAGGGGGCCACCCACCGGGGAGCTGTTTTTT. The variable domain in full, completed from reference TRBV2 and TRBJ2-2, reads EPEVTQTPSHQVTQMGQEVILRCVPISNHLYFYWYRQILGQKVEFLVSFYNNEISEKSEIFDDQFSVERPDGSNFTLKIRSTKLEDSAMYFCASYDRGPPTGELFFGEGSRLTVL.